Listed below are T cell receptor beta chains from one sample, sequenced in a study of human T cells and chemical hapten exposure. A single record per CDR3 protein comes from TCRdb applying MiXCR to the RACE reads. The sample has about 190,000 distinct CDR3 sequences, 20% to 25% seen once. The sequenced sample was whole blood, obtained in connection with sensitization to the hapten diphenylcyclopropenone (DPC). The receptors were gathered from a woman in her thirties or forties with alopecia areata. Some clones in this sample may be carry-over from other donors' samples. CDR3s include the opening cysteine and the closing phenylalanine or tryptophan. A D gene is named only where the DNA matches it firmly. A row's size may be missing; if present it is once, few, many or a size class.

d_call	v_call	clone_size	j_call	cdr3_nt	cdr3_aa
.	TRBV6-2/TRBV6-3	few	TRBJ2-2	TGTGCCAGCAGTTACTTTTCTGCAGGGAACACCGGGGAGCTGTTTTTT	CASSYFSAGNTGELFF
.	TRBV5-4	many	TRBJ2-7	TGTGCCAGCAGCTTGGTCGCGGGCATCAGCTCCTACGAGCAGTACTTC	CASSLVAGISSYEQYF
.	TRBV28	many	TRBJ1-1	TGTGCCGCACGATTAGGCACTGAAGCTTTCTTT	CAARLGTEAFF
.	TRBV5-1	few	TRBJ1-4	TGCGCCAGCAGCCCCGACAGGCCGGGTGAAAAACTGTTTTTT	CASSPDRPGEKLFF
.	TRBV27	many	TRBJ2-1	TGTGCCAGCAGTCCGTACCCTAGCGCCCAATCCTACAATGAGCAGTTCTTC	CASSPYPSAQSYNEQFF
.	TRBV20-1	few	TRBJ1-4	TGCAGTGCTTTTTCACAGGGCTCTAATGAAAAACTGTTTTTT	CSAFSQGSNEKLFF
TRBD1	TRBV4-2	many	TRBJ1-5	TGTGCCAGCAGCCCGGGACAGGGAGATCAGCCCCAGCATTTT	CASSPGQGDQPQHF
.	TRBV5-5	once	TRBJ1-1	TGTGCCAGCAGCTTGGGGGCCAGTGTGAACACTGAAGCTTTCTTT	CASSLGASVNTEAFF
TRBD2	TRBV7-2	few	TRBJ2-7	TGTGCCAGCAGCTATGGACTAGCGGGATACGAGCAGTACTTC	CASSYGLAGYEQYF
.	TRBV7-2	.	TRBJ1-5	TGTGCCAGCAGCTTAGAGACGGGTAGGCACCAGCCCCAGCATTTT	CASSLETGRHQPQHF
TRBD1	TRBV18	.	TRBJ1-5	TGTGCCAGCTCACCACCAGAAGGGGGCCTACCCCAGCATTTT	CASSPPEGGLPQHF
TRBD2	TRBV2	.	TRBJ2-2	TGTGCCAGCAGTGTACGCGGGAGTCCGGACACCGGGGAGCTGTTTTTT	CASSVRGSPDTGELFF
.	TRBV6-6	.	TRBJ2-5	TGTGCCAGCAGGCCTATAGGGAAGGAGACCCAGTACTTC	CASRPIGKETQYF
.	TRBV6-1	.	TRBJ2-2	TGTGCCAGCACAATCGGACACACCGGGGAGCTGTTTTTT	CASTIGHTGELFF
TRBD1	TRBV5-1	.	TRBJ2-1	TGCGCCAGCAGCTCACAAAAGACAGGGTACGATGAGCAGTTCTTC	CASSSQKTGYDEQFF
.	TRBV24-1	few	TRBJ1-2	TGTGCCACCAGTGATTTAAAGAATGGCTACACCTTC	CATSDLKNGYTF
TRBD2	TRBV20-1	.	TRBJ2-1	TGCAGTGCGACCCCCGGGACTAGCGGAGGGTACAATGAGCAGTTCTTC	CSATPGTSGGYNEQFF
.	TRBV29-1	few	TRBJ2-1	TGCAGCGCCGAAGGTGTGTCGGGGCAGTTCTTC	CSAEGVSGQFF
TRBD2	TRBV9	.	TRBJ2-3	TGTGCCAGCAGCGTATCTTTGGCGGGAGGGGCCACAGATACGCAGTATTTT	CASSVSLAGGATDTQYF
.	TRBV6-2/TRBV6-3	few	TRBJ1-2	TGTGCCAGCAGCGGGAGGGGCGAGTATGGCTACACCTTC	CASSGRGEYGYTF
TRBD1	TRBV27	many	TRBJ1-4	TGTGCCAGCAGTCCCTGGGGGCAGGGGGAGGATGAAAAACTGTTTTTT	CASSPWGQGEDEKLFF
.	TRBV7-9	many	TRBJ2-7	TGTGCCAGCAGCTTCGGCCAGGGTATAACCTACGAGCAGTACTTC	CASSFGQGITYEQYF
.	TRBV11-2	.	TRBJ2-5	TGTGCCAGCAGGGACTGGAAAGAGACCCAGTACTTC	CASRDWKETQYF
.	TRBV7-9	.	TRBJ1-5	TGTGCCAGCAGCTTAGGGGTCCACAACTGGGATCAGCCCCAGCATTTT	CASSLGVHNWDQPQHF
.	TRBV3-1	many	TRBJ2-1	TGTGCCAGCGGGGGACCTCCTGAGAATGAGCAGTTCTTC	CASGGPPENEQFF
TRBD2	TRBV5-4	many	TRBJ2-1	TGTGCCAGCAGCCTAAGCGGGAGCTACAATGAGCAGTTCTTC	CASSLSGSYNEQFF
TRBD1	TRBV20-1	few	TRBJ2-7	TGCAGTGCTAGGGCTACCGGGACAGGGGGCGAGCAGTACTTC	CSARATGTGGEQYF
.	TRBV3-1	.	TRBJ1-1	TGTGCCAGCAGCCAAGAGGGGACGGCCGGAGAAGCTTTCTTT	CASSQEGTAGEAFF